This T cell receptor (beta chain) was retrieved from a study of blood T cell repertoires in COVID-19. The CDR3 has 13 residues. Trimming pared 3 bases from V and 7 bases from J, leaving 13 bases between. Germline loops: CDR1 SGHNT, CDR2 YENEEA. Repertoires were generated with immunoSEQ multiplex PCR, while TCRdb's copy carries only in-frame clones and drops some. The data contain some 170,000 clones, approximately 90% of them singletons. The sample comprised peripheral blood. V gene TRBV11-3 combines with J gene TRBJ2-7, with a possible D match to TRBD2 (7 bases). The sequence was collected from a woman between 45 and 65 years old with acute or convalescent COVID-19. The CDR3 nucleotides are TGTGCCAGCAGCTTCGTAAGGGGGGGAGAGCAGTACTTC. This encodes CASSFVRGGEQYF.